The 31 T cell receptor beta chains presented below share a single source sample, sequenced in a study of blood T cells in healthy people across ages. With a J-beta primer mix and a sample-barcoded 5' primer, a second PCR ran about 6 to 11 cycles. TCRdb re-called the 5' RACE reads with MiXCR, one entry per CDR3 protein. The table shows 600,000 or so distinct CDR3 sequences, with roughly 31% occurring only once. The sequencing input was blood. All receptors derive from a woman aged 80 or over in good health.

The V call is TRBV20-1, the J call TRBJ1-2; tentative D call: TRBD1 (5 bases). CDR1 and CDR2 (germline): DFQATT, SNEGSKA (reference sequence). CDR3 size: 12 residues. V lost 3 bases and J 5 bases, leaving 10 bases between the germline ends. CDR3 nucleotides: TGCAGTGCTAGTCGGCAGGGATATGGCTACACCTTC. It encodes CSASRQGYGYTF.

This clonotype was observed many times. The chain combines TRBV5-1 with TRBJ2-5, with 10 positions matching TRBD2. This CDR3 region has 15 residues. Germline trimming cut 5 bases from V and 7 bases from J; bases unmatched to any gene: 11. Germline CDR1 reads SGHRS; CDR2 reads YFSETQ. This CDR3 is CASSLTSGASSTQYF. DNA of the CDR3: TGCGCCAGCAGTCTAACTAGCGGGGCCAGCTCGACCCAGTACTTC.

A word on this clonotype: One end of the junction varies from germline; a read error may be responsible. V gene TRBV20-1 combines with J gene TRBJ1-4, with TRBD1 as a possible D gene (5 bases). The CDR3 extends over 14 amino acids. CDR1 is DFQATT and CDR2 is SNEGSKA in the germline V gene (reference sequence). The CDR3 DNA follows: TGCAGGGACCCTAAAAGACAGCCTAATGAAGAACTGTTTTTT. Translation: CRDPKRQPNEELFF.

This chain connects TRBV11-2 to TRBJ2-7; D may be TRBD1 or TRBD2 (5 bases each). CDR3 size: 15 residues. Between the trimmed V and J ends, which lost 5 bases and 0 bases, there was a span of 14 bases. Germline lookup yields CDR1 SGHAT and CDR2 FQNNGV. CDR3 bases: TGTGCCAGCAGCCTAGCCGGGACGTACTCCTACGAGCAGTACTTC. Its translation is CASSLAGTYSYEQYF.

This clonotype was detected only a few times. The rearrangement joins TRBV6-1 to TRBJ2-2; TRBD1 matches 9 bases. In germline, CDR1 is MNHNS, CDR2 SASEGT. The ends lost 6 bases at V and 3 bases at J; junction bases unmatched: 2. CDR3 length: 14 residues. The DNA of the CDR3 is TGTGCCAGCAGGTGGACAGGGGACACCGGGGAGCTGTTTTTT. Amino acids: CASRWTGDTGELFF.

This clonotype was counted at least ten times. The rearrangement joins TRBV20-1 to TRBJ1-5; D not resolved. The CDR3 runs 15 residues. Germline-derived CDR1 and CDR2 are DFQATT and SNEGSKA (reference sequence). Trimming cost V 1 base and J 5 bases, with 15 bases left between them. The CDR3 loop reads CSARAGGRVDQPQHF. In DNA form, the CDR3 reads TGCAGTGCTAGAGCCGGCGGTCGGGTTGATCAGCCCCAGCATTTT.

On this clonotype itself: This may stem from a read error, because a much larger clone lies one nucleotide away. V usage is TRBV7-2 and J usage is TRBJ1-2; weak D call: TRBD1 (6 bases). CDR1 SGHTA and CDR2 FQGNSA come from the germline V gene. The CDR3 contains 18 residues. With 7 bases removed from V and 3 bases from J, the gap between germline ends came to 27 bases. CDR3: CASTSAWGGAFYDYGYTF. CDR3 DNA: TGTGCCAGCACCTCAGCCTGGGGGGGCGCATTTTACGACTATGGCTACACCTTC.

This clonotype was seen a few times. The chain employs TRBV4-1 and TRBJ2-5; a weak D match, TRBD1 (6 bases). Germline V CDR1 and CDR2: MGHRA, YSYEKL. The CDR3 is 14 residues long. V dropped 1 base and J dropped 3 bases, with 9 bases sitting between them. CDR3 sequence: CASSQGRGEETQYF. As DNA, the CDR3 is TGCGCCAGCAGCCAAGGCAGGGGCGAAGAGACCCAGTACTTC.

Ten or more counts support this clonotype. The rearrangement joins TRBV4-2 to TRBJ2-1; unclear D gene. The CDR3 covers 14 residues. The germline CDR1 and CDR2 sequences are LGHNA and YNFKEQ. V shed 1 base and J shed 8 bases, with 12 bases lying between them. The chain's CDR3 is CASSQVQNSYEQFF. As DNA, the CDR3 is TGTGCCAGCAGCCAAGTTCAGAATAGCTATGAGCAGTTCTTC.

At least ten counts were recorded for this clonotype. This chain uses TRBV4-1 with TRBJ2-5; D is unresolved. CDR3 length equals 13 residues. V gave up 1 base and J gave up 7 bases, with 10 bases separating them. Germline V CDR1 and CDR2: MGHRA, YSYEKL. DNA of the CDR3: TGCGCCAGCAGCCAAGTTCCAACGGTGACCCAGTACTTC. It encodes CASSQVPTVTQYF.

As regards this clonotype: A much larger clone is a single base away; this may be a read error. The J gene is TRBJ2-5, the V gene TRBV7-2, with a possible D match to TRBD2 (6 bases). V lost 1 base, J lost 5 bases, and 11 bases lay in between. This CDR3 is built from 14 residues. Germline V CDR1 and CDR2: SGHTA, FQGNSA. The CDR3 DNA reads as TGTGCCAGCAGCTTAGGAGGGACTTGGGAGACCCAGTACTTC. Translation gives CASSLGGTWETQYF.

Ten or more counts support this clonotype. The CDR3 DNA is TGTGCCAGCAGTGTATTTAGTGGAAATGAGCAGTTCTTC. Protein: CASSVFSGNEQFF. V usage is TRBV2 and J usage is TRBJ2-1, with unresolved D. The CDR3 has 13 amino acids. Germline values: CDR1 SNHLY, CDR2 FYNNEI. V was trimmed by 4 bases and J by 7 bases, leaving 11 bases between them.

Concerning this clonotype: This may come from a read error, since a much larger clone is one base off. Written as DNA, the CDR3 is TGCACCAGCAGCTTGAGGTCCCGTTCCTACGAGCAGTACTTC. Its translation is CTSSLRSRSYEQYF. The V call is TRBV5-1, the J call TRBJ2-7; the D is unclear. Germline V gene lookup returns CDR1 SGHRS and CDR2 YFSETQ. The CDR3 consists of 14 residues.

This clonotype was seen repeatedly, ten times or more. This chain connects TRBV5-1 to TRBJ2-5, with D possibly called TRBD1 or TRBD2 (5 bases each). Trimming left V 2 bases short and J 5 bases short, with 13 bases between. The germline V gene encodes CDR1 SGHRS and CDR2 YFSETQ. The CDR3 length is 14 residues. The CDR3 here is CASSFRDGGETQYF. The CDR3 coding sequence is TGCGCCAGCAGCTTCAGGGATGGCGGGGAGACCCAGTACTTC.

This clonotype occurred many times. The chain carries TRBV7-2 and TRBJ2-3; 7 nucleotides match TRBD1. CDR1 SGHTA and CDR2 FQGNSA come from the germline V gene. Trimming at V came to 5 bases and at J to 5 bases, leaving 7 bases not matched to a gene. The CDR3 is 14 amino acids. CDR3 DNA sequence: TGTGCCAGCAGCAGGGACAGCCTGAAAGATACGCAGTATTTT. This gives the protein CASSRDSLKDTQYF.

In its sample, this clonotype was seen a few times. An end of the junction differs from the germline gene, which may be a read error. This chain joins TRBV7-9 and TRBJ1-3; D remains ambiguous. CDR1 and CDR2 from the germline V gene are SEHNR and FQNEAQ (reference sequence). The CDR3 consists of 16 residues. CDR3 in amino acids: CASSLAVGLSGNTIYF. CDR3 nucleotides: TGTGCCAGCAGCCTAGCGGTGGGTCTCTCTGGAAACACCATATATTTT.

J is TRBJ2-7 and V is TRBV7-2, with 10 bases lining up with TRBD2. The J call may be in error: the DNA end matches TRBJ2-5 better. The CDR3 contains 16 residues. CDR1 and CDR2 from the germline V gene are SGHTA and FQGNSA. CDR3 nucleotide sequence: TGTGCCAGCAGCTTAGAATTAGCGGGGGGCCACGGGACCCAGTACTTC. Its translation is CASSLELAGGHGTQYF.

This clonotype occurred many times. The chain recombines TRBV7-6 with TRBJ1-2; TRBD1 matches 8 bases. This CDR3 is built from 16 residues. Germline loops: CDR1 SGHVS, CDR2 FNYEAQ. J gave up 2 bases and V 0 bases, and 5 bases lay outside the gene matches. The CDR3 region is CASSLAVQGGNYGYTF. In nucleotides, the CDR3 is TGTGCCAGCAGCTTAGCGGTACAGGGGGGGAACTATGGCTACACCTTC.

This clonotype has a count of ten or more. The V call is TRBV12-3 or TRBV12-4, the J call TRBJ2-7; 8 nucleotides match TRBD1. The CDR3 runs to 15 residues. V was clipped by 4 bases and J by 6 bases; unmatched bases: 11. CDR3 nucleotides: TGTGCCAGCAGTTCCCCGACAGGGGCGGTTTCCGAGCAGTACTTC. Translating gives CASSSPTGAVSEQYF.

CDR3 residues: CASSSTENYGYTF. CDR3 sequence (DNA): TGCGCCAGCAGCTCTACAGAGAACTATGGCTACACCTTC. The chain couples TRBV5-1 to TRBJ1-2; D uncertain. Per the germline V gene, CDR1 is SGHRS and CDR2 is YFSETQ. The CDR3 totals 13 residues. The V and J ends lost 3 bases and 2 bases respectively, with 8 bases between them.

With respect to this clonotype: One end of the junction does not line up with germline, which may come from a read error. This chain joins TRBV30 and TRBJ2-1, with TRBD1 identical over 7 bases. Per the germline V gene, CDR1 is GTSNPN and CDR2 is SVGIG (reference sequence). CDR3 length equals 15 residues. The CDR3 reads CTWSAGTERNNEQFF. The CDR3 DNA sequence: TGTACCTGGAGTGCCGGGACAGAGAGGAACAATGAGCAGTTCTTC. Full variable domain (rest looked up from reference TRBV30 and TRBJ2-1): SQTIHQWPATLVQPVGSPLSLECTVEGTSNPNLYWYRQAAGRGLQLLFYSVGIGQISSEVPQNLSASRPQDRQFILSSKKLLLSDSGFYLCTWSAGTERNNEQFFGPGTRLTVL.

This clonotype came up many times. The genes are TRBV28 and TRBJ1-2, with D uncertain. V was shortened by 3 bases and J by 1 base, with 3 bases between the two germline ends. Germline V gene lookup returns CDR1 MDHEN and CDR2 SYDVKM. The CDR3 extends over 12 amino acids. The CDR3 reads CASSLFNYGYTF. The CDR3 nucleotides read TGTGCCAGCAGTTTGTTTAACTATGGCTACACCTTC.

This clonotype appeared many times. The V call is TRBV5-1, the J call TRBJ1-1; 11 bases are shared with TRBD1. The germline CDR1 and CDR2 sequences are SGHRS and YFSETQ. The J segment lost 4 bases and the V segment lost 2 bases, leaving 4 bases of the junction unmatched. The CDR3 runs to 15 residues. CDR3 bases: TGCGCCAGCAGCTTATCCGGGACAGGGGGCACTGAAGCTTTCTTT. Translating gives CASSLSGTGGTEAFF.

The chain employs TRBV6-5 and TRBJ1-1, with TRBD1 identical over 10 bases. CDR3 length equals 20 residues. Germline loops: CDR1 MNHEY, CDR2 SVGAGI. V trimming: 0 bases; J trimming: 0 bases; junction bases outside the gene matches: 13. CDR3 sequence: CASSYSGQGRRRNMNTEAFF. The CDR3, as DNA: TGTGCCAGCAGTTACTCGGGACAGGGGAGACGGAGGAACATGAACACTGAAGCTTTCTTT.

Ten or more counts support this clonotype. The rearrangement links TRBV6-2 or TRBV6-3 to TRBJ2-5; the D gene could be TRBD1 or TRBD2 (7 bases each). Germline V gene sequence: CDR1 MNHEY, CDR2 SVGEGT. This CDR3 is built from 15 residues. V was cut by 7 bases and J by 8 bases, with 23 bases left in between. In nucleotides, the CDR3 is TGTGCCAGCACCCTGGGAGGGGGCCGCGTAGAAACCCAGTACTTC. Amino acid sequence: CASTLGGGRVETQYF.

At least ten counts were recorded for this clonotype. The chain recombines TRBV29-1 with TRBJ1-2; the D gene is possibly TRBD1 (6 bases). V was trimmed by 6 bases and J by 6 bases, leaving 23 bases between them. The CDR3 is 15 amino acids. CDR1 and CDR2 from the germline V gene are SQVTM and ANQGSEA. CDR3 loop: CSVPMGAGVHHGYTF. The DNA of the CDR3 is TGCAGCGTACCTATGGGAGCAGGGGTCCATCATGGCTACACCTTC.

The table lists this clonotype with many counts. This chain uses TRBV7-3 with TRBJ2-5; TRBD2 matches at 9 bases. After removal of 1 base from V and 4 bases from J, the junction contained 4 bases not matched to a gene. CDR3 length equals 15 residues. CDR1 is SGHTA, CDR2 FQGTGA, per germline. CDR3 nucleotides: TGTGCCAGCAGCTTAAGGCCTAGCGGGGTAGAGACCCAGTACTTC. It translates to CASSLRPSGVETQYF. Looking up the rest from reference TRBV7-3 and TRBJ2-5 gives the full variable domain: GAGVSQTPSNKVTEKGKYVELRCDPISGHTALYWYRQSLGQGPEFLIYFQGTGAADDSGLPNDRFFAVRPEGSVSTLKIQRTERGDSAVYLCASSLRPSGVETQYFGPGTRLLVL.

As for this clonotype: A read error may produce the germline difference seen at one junction end. J is TRBJ2-3 and V is TRBV5-1; D unclear. The CDR3 covers 13 residues. Germline V lookup: CDR1 SGHRS, CDR2 YFSETQ. The CDR3 sequence is CANSLETYDTQYF. The CDR3 DNA follows: TGCGCCAACAGCTTAGAGACCTACGATACGCAGTATTTT.

The DNA for the CDR3 is TGTGCCAGCAGTGGGGCGACTAGTCAGGTTAGAAATGAGCAGTACTTC. It encodes CASSGATSQVRNEQYF. The chain has TRBV2 and TRBJ2-7; the D gene is possibly TRBD2 (6 bases). Trimming removed 4 bases at V and 7 bases at J, with 23 bases between. Germline V CDR1 and CDR2: SNHLY, FYNNEI. The CDR3 extends over 16 amino acids.

CDR3 loop: CSAQGTGEQYF. The CDR3 DNA follows: TGCAGTGCTCAGGGTACGGGTGAGCAGTACTTC. The rearrangement joins TRBV20-1 to TRBJ2-7; D possibly corresponds to TRBD1 (5 bases). Germline values: CDR1 DFQATT, CDR2 SNEGSKA (reference sequence). V lost 5 bases to trimming and J lost 7 bases, with 12 bases between them. The CDR3 extends over 11 amino acids.

The table lists this clonotype with many counts. The chain uses TRBV5-4 and TRBJ2-3; 7 bases map to TRBD2. Looked up from germline, CDR1 is SGHNT and CDR2 is YYREEE (reference sequence). J gave up 1 base and V 4 bases, and 6 bases lay outside the gene matches. This CDR3 region has 15 residues. The CDR3 nucleotides read TGTGCCAGCAGCAGCCGACTAGCTGGCACAGATACGCAGTATTTT. It yields the protein CASSSRLAGTDTQYF.